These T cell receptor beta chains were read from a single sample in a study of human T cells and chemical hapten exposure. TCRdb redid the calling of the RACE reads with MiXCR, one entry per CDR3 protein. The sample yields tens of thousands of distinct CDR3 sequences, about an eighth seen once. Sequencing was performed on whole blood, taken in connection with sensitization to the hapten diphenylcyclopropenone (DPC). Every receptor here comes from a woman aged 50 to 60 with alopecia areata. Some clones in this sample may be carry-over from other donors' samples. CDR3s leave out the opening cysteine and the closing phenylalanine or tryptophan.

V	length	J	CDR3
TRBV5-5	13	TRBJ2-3	ASSQQGIVTDTQY
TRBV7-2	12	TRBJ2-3	ASSLRGGSNTQY
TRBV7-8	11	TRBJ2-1	ASGGLALNEQF
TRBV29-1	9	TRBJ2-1	SLRTSGSTF
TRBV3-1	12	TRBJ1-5	ASSQDREHQPQH
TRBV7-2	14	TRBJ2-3	ASSLLADSSTDTQY
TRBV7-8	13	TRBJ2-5	ASSPTPGQGETQY
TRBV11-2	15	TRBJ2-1	ASSSPFGGRLYNEQF
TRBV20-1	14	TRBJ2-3	SAGVGGRASTDTQY
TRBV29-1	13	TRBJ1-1	SAEPTNAANTEAF
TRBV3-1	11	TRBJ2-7	ASSQRETYEQY
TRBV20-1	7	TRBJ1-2	SGGRGYT
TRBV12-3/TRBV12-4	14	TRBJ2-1	ASSHQAGGLYNEQF
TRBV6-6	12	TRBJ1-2	ASSYGTGFIGYT
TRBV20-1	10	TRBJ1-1	SLRQGDTEAF
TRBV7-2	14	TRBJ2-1	ASRPPGTRGSNEQF
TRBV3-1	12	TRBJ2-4	ASSQVGQGDIQY
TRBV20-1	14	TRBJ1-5	SATRGAPLSNQPQH
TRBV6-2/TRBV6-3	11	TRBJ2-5	ASRPSGGATQY
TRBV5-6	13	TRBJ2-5	ASSLVGDWQETQY
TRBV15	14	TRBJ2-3	ATSRAGREPADTQY
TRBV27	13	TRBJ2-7	ASSLNGAPTYEQY
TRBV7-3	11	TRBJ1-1	ASSLTGATEAF
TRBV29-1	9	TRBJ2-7	SVEAREGQY
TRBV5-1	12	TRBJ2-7	ASSLDVDFYEQY
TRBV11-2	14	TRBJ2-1	ASSLALSGKNNEQF
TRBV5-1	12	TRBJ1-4	ASSWQGAREKLF
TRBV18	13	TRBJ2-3	ASSLTSGTTDTQY
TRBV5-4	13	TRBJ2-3	ASGGSGRFRDTQY
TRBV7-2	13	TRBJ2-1	ASSFDRGLYNEQF
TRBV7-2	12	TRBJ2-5	ASSLGWYQETQY